The clone carrying this T cell receptor (beta chain) was seen more than once but under ten times. The data belong to a study of OX40 agonist ivuxolimab in advanced cancers. Sequenced by immunoSEQ multiplex PCR; TCRdb stores in-frame clones only, minus some. The sample lists about 66,000 clones; around 86% were seen once. The CDR3 sequence is 15 residues long. From germline, CDR1 is SGHAT and CDR2 FQDESV (reference sequence). V was clipped by 0 bases and J by 5 bases; unmatched bases: 6. Sequenced here: CD4+ or CD8+ T cells sorted from blood, sampled in a trial of the OX40 agonist ivuxolimab. This TCR came from an adult with an advanced solid tumor such as melanoma, head and neck, liver or kidney cancer. V is TRBV11-1 and J is TRBJ2-5, with 7 bases that match TRBD2. The CDR3 sequence: CASSLAPAGRETQYF. CDR3 DNA: TGTGCCAGCAGCTTAGCCCCAGCGGGACGGGAGACCCAGTACTTC.